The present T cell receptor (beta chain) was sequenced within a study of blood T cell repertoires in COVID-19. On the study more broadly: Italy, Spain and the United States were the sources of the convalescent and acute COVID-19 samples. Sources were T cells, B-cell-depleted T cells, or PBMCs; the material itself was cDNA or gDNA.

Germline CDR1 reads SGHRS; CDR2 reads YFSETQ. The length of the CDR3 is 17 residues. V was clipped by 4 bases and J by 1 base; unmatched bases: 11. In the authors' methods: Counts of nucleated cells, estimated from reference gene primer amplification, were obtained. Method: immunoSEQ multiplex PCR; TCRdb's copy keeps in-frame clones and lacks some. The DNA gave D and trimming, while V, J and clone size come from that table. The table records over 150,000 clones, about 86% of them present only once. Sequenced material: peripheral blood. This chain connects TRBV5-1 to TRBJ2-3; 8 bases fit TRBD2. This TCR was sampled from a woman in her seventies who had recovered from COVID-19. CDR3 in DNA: TGCGCCAGCAGCCCAACCCCCCCGGGGGGGGGCACAGATACGCAGTATTTT. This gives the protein CASSPTPPGGGTDTQYF. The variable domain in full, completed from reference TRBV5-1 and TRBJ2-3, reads KAGVTQTPRYLIKTRGQQVTLSCSPISGHRSVSWYQQTPGQGLQFLFEYFSETQRNKGNFPGRFSGRQFSNSRSEMNVSTLELGDSALYLCASSPTPPGGGTDTQYFGPGTRLTVL.